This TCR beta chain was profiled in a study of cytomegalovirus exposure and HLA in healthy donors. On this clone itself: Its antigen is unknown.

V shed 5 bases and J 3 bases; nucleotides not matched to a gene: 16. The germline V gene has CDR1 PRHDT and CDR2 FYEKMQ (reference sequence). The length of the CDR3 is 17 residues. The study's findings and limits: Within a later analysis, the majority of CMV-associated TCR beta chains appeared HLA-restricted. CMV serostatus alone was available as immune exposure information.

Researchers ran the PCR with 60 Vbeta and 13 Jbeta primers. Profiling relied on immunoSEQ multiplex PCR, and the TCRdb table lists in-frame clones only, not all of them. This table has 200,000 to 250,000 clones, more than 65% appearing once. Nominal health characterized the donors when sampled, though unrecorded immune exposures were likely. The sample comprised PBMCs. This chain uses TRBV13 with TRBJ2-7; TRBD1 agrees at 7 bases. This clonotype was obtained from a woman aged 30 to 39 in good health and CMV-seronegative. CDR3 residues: CASSAKTGVGLNYEQYF. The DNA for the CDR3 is TGTGCCAGCAGCGCAAAAACAGGGGTTGGACTGAACTACGAGCAGTACTTC.